Each of the 8 T cell receptor beta chains below was sequenced from the same sample in a study of blood T cells in healthy people across ages. A sample-barcoded 5' primer and a J-beta primer mix were used in a second PCR of roughly 6 to 11 cycles. Via MiXCR, TCRdb re-called the 5' RACE reads, giving one row per CDR3 protein. This sample has 450,000 to 700,000 distinct CDR3 sequences; about 26% occur once, and the top ten carry roughly 20%. Sequenced material: blood. These TCRs come from a woman aged 70-85 years in good health.

In this sample, this clonotype turned up a few times. The CDR3 DNA reads as TGCAGCGTTGTCCAGACTAGCGTCGATACGCAGTATTTT. Translation: CSVVQTSVDTQYF. This sequence joins TRBV29-1 and TRBJ2-3; 8 bases fit TRBD2. V dropped 4 bases and J dropped 6; count of bases not matched to a gene: 6. Germline values: CDR1 SQVTM, CDR2 ANQGSEA. The CDR3 length is 13 residues.

The V call is TRBV5-4, the J call TRBJ2-5; 12 positions agree with TRBD2. The trim removed 4 bases at V and 5 bases at J, leaving 9 bases unmatched. CDR3 size: 16 residues. Per the germline V gene, CDR1 is SGHNT and CDR2 is YYREEE (reference sequence). The CDR3 spells CASSKSSGGAWETQYF. The DNA for the CDR3 is TGTGCCAGCAGCAAATCTAGCGGGGGGGCCTGGGAGACCCAGTACTTC.

The chain carries TRBV27 and TRBJ2-3, with 10 nucleotides matching TRBD2. CDR1 is MNHEY and CDR2 is SMNVEV in the germline V gene (reference sequence). V trimming: 1 base; J trimming: 2 bases; junction bases outside the gene matches: 6. The CDR3 sequence is 17 residues long. The CDR3 coding sequence is TGTGCCAGCAGTTTATTGATAGCGGGGGGCCTCACAGATACGCAGTATTTT. Amino acid sequence: CASSLLIAGGLTDTQYF.

This clonotype was detected ten times or more. The rearrangement joins TRBV7-2 to TRBJ2-5; D perhaps matches TRBD1 (5 bases). CDR3 length: 13 amino acids. From germline, CDR1 is SGHTA and CDR2 FQGNSA. V was clipped by 2 bases and J by 5 bases, with 9 bases between them. Here the CDR3 reads CASSLLAGETQYF. The CDR3 DNA reads as TGTGCCAGCAGCTTATTGGCAGGGGAGACCCAGTACTTC.

V gene TRBV12-3 or TRBV12-4 combines with J gene TRBJ1-2, with a possible D match to TRBD1 (5 bases). This CDR3 is 15 amino acids long. Trimming left V 5 bases short and J 5 bases short, with 18 bases between. The CDR3 DNA is TGTGCCAGCAGTCCCGAGGGGCTTTGGGGGTATGGCTACACCTTC. This encodes CASSPEGLWGYGYTF.

The rearrangement joins TRBV20-1 to TRBJ2-5; TRBD1 or TRBD2 may be the D gene (5 bases each). This CDR3 is 15 amino acids long. Germline lookup yields CDR1 DFQATT and CDR2 SNEGSKA (reference sequence). Trimming removed 0 bases from V and 0 bases from J, with 11 bases in between. The CDR3 loop reads CSARDFGAYQETQYF. CDR3 DNA: TGCAGTGCTAGAGACTTCGGGGCGTACCAAGAGACCCAGTACTTC.

This chain links TRBV18 with TRBJ1-2; D is unresolved. Germline CDR1 KGHSH, CDR2 LQKENI. Trimming left V 2 bases short and J 8 bases short, with 12 bases between. CDR3 length: 13 amino acids. The CDR3 DNA reads as TGTGCCAGCTCACCAGAGATTCTGGGAGGCTACACCTTC. This codes for CASSPEILGGYTF.

This clonotype came up a few times. CDR3: CATSVEVTNRAFF. The CDR3, as DNA: TGTGCCACCAGTGTCGAAGTTACAAATCGAGCTTTCTTT. The genes are TRBV24-1 and TRBJ1-1; D gene ambiguous. The V end was cut by 5 bases, the J end by 10 bases, with 16 bases between. This CDR3 comprises 13 residues. Germline V CDR1 and CDR2: KGHDR, SFDVKD.